Listed here is a single TCR beta chain. TCRdb's table, derived via immunoSEQ multiplex PCR, lists solely in-frame clones and lacks some. Of about 83,000 clones listed, about 82% were seen once; the top ten hold 22%. V shed 5 bases and J shed 0 bases, with 11 bases lying between them. The CDR3 totals 14 residues. Per the germline V gene, CDR1 is MDHEN and CDR2 is SYDVKM. The data are from a study of blood T cell repertoires in COVID-19. Across the study: PBMCs, B-cell-depleted T cells, or T cells were the source of the cDNA or gDNA that made up the material.

The rearrangement uses TRBV28 and TRBJ2-7; no clear D gene. This clonotype was obtained from a woman aged 80 or over in a cohort sampled during active or convalescent COVID-19. Sequencing used peripheral blood. The CDR3 reads CASSARQGSYEQYF. The CDR3 bases are TGTGCCAGCAGTGCCCGACAAGGCTCCTACGAGCAGTACTTC.